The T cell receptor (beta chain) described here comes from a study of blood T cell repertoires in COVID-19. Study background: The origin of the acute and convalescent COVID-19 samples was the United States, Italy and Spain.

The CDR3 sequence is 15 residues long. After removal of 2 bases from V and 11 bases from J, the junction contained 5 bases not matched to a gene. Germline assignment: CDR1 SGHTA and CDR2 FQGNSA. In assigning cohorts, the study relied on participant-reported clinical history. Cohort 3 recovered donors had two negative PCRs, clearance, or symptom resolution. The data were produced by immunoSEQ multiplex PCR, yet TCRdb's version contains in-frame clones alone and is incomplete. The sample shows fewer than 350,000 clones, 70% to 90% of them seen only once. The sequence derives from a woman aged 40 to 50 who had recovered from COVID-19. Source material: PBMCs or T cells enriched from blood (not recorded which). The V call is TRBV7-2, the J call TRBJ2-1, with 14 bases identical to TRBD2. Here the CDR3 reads CASSLPGLAGDQQFF. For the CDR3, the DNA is TGTGCCAGCAGCTTACCGGGACTAGCGGGGGACCAGCAGTTCTTC.